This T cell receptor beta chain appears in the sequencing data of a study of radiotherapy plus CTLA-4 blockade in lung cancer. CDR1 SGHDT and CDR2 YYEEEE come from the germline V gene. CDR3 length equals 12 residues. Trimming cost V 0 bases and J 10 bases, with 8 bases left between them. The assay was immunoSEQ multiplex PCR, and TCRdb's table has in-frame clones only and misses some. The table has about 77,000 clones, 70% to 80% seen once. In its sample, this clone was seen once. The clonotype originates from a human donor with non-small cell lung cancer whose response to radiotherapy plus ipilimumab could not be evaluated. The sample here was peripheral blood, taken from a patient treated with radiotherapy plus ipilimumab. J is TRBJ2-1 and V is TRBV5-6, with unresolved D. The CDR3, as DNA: TGTGCCAGCAGCTTGGTGGGCTACGAGCAGTTCTTC. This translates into CASSLVGYEQFF. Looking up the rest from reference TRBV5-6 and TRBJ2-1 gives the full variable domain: DAGVTQSPTHLIKTRGQQVTLRCSPKSGHDTVSWYQQALGQGPQFIFQYYEEEERQRGNFPDRFSGHQFPNYSSELNVNALLLGDSALYLCASSLVGYEQFFGPGTRLTVL.